These 23 T cell receptor beta chains were all obtained from the same sample, sequenced in a study of T cells in localized non-small cell lung cancer. Profiled with immunoSEQ multiplex PCR; TCRdb holds only in-frame clones, not every one. The table has approximately 26,000 clones, 80% to 95% seen once. Sequences were derived from peripheral blood, sampled before any cancer treatment. Every receptor here comes from a female donor aged 60 or older with stage II squamous cell lung carcinoma.

The V and J genes are TRBV4-1 and TRBJ1-1, with no clear D. V was trimmed by 2 bases and J by 1 base, leaving 14 bases between them. The V gene's germline CDR1 is MGHRA and CDR2 YSYEKL. The CDR3 extends over 16 amino acids. The CDR3 region is CASSQSPTRSNTEAFF. The CDR3 DNA is TGCGCCAGCAGCCAATCTCCGACACGGTCGAACACTGAAGCTTTCTTT.

The CDR3 nucleotides are TGTGCCAGCAGCTTGTCTTTCGGGACAGGGTCCACAGATACGCAGTATTTT. This encodes CASSLSFGTGSTDTQYF. V usage is TRBV5-8 and J usage is TRBJ2-3, with 9 bases lining up with TRBD1. The CDR3 loop spans 17 amino acids. J was trimmed by 2 bases and V by 1 base; bases with no gene match: 8. Per germline, CDR1 SGHTS and CDR2 YDEGEE. Combining the CDR3 with reference TRBV5-8 and TRBJ2-3 gives the whole variable domain EAGVTQSPTHLIKTRGQQATLRCSPISGHTSVYWYQQALGLGLQFLLWYDEGEERNRGNFPPRFSGRQFPNYSSELNVNALELEDSALYLCASSLSFGTGSTDTQYFGPGTRLTVL.

The chain recombines TRBV2 with TRBJ1-5; 8 bases are a match to TRBD1. Germline CDR1 and CDR2: SNHLY and FYNNEI. The V gene end was trimmed by 2 bases and the J gene end by 15 bases; junction bases not matched to a gene: 6. The CDR3 spans 12 residues. The CDR3 here is CASSEWTGPPHF. The CDR3, as DNA: TGTGCCAGCAGTGAATGGACAGGGCCTCCGCATTTT.

This sequence joins TRBV7-6 and TRBJ2-6; 7 bases map to TRBD2. The CDR3 consists of 16 residues. The trim removed 3 bases at V and 0 bases at J, leaving 2 bases unmatched. Germline V gives CDR1 SGHVS, CDR2 FNYEAQ. In DNA, the CDR3 is TGTGCCAGCAGCTTTGGCGGGAGCTCTGGGGCCAACGTCCTGACTTTC. Amino acids: CASSFGGSSGANVLTF.

The chain uses TRBV7-9 and TRBJ2-2; perhaps TRBD2 as D (5 bases). Per the germline V gene, CDR1 is SEHNR and CDR2 is FQNEAQ (reference sequence). Trimming took 4 bases from V and 6 from J, leaving 9 bases between them. The CDR3 runs 13 residues. CDR3 amino acids: CASSSTSSGELFF. The DNA of the CDR3 is TGTGCCAGCAGCTCAACTAGTTCCGGGGAGCTGTTTTTT.

The chain couples TRBV9 to TRBJ1-2; D unresolved. The V gene lost 3 bases and the J gene lost 0 bases, with 15 bases spanning the gap. The CDR3 is made up of 16 amino acids. Germline V gives CDR1 SGDLS, CDR2 YYNGEE. The CDR3 sequence is CASSGGGLATNYGYTF. The DNA of the CDR3 is TGTGCCAGCAGCGGTGGAGGGTTGGCCACTAACTATGGCTACACCTTC.

This chain joins TRBV21-1 and TRBJ1-5. TRBV21-1 is a documented pseudogene. The CDR3 is made up of 18 amino acids. DNA for the CDR3: TGTGCCAGCAGCATCCTACCGAGGGGACTGGGGGGGGAGCAGCCCCAGCATTTT. This codes for CASSILPRGLGGEQPQHF.

This chain links TRBV7-6 with TRBJ2-1; no clear D gene. The CDR3 is made up of 15 amino acids. V was clipped by 0 bases and J by 0 bases, with 6 bases between them. Germline values: CDR1 SGHVS, CDR2 FNYEAQ. In DNA form, the CDR3 reads TGTGCCAGCAGCTTAGCGTTTCGCTCCTACAATGAGCAGTTCTTC. It is translated as CASSLAFRSYNEQFF.

The chain uses TRBV6-1 and TRBJ2-7; D unresolved. Trimming pared 3 bases from V and 2 bases from J, leaving 17 bases between. The CDR3 runs 16 residues. Germline lookup yields CDR1 MNHNS and CDR2 SASEGT. The CDR3: CASSEVSGAVTYEQYF. CDR3 coding DNA: TGTGCCAGCAGTGAGGTTTCAGGAGCTGTTACCTACGAGCAGTACTTC.

The chain uses TRBV27 and TRBJ1-3, with 11 bases that match TRBD1. Trimming removed 4 bases from V and 4 bases from J; junction bases left unmatched: 9. Germline V gene sequence: CDR1 MNHEY, CDR2 SMNVEV (reference sequence). The CDR3 consists of 17 residues. This CDR3 reads CASSSRTGGASGNTIYF. The CDR3 region has the DNA TGTGCCAGCAGTTCCCGGACAGGGGGCGCGTCGGGAAACACCATATATTTT.

V usage is TRBV11-2 and J usage is TRBJ1-1; TRBD1 aligns across 7 bases. Germline V gene sequence: CDR1 SGHAT, CDR2 FQNNGV. V lost 4 bases to trimming and J lost 5 bases; unmatched junction nucleotides: 13. CDR3 length: 16 residues. CDR3 DNA: TGTGCCAGCAGCTCCCCCCGACAGGGCAGGAAGACTGAAGCTTTCTTT. Translated: CASSSPRQGRKTEAFF.

V gene TRBV2 combines with J gene TRBJ1-1; 10 nucleotides line up with TRBD1. This CDR3 has 15 residues. Germline lookup yields CDR1 SNHLY and CDR2 FYNNEI. The V segment lost 3 bases and the J segment 4 bases; nucleotides outside the gene matches: 5. DNA for the CDR3: TGTGCCAGCAGTGAGGGACAGGGGAAATTCACTGAAGCTTTCTTT. Residues: CASSEGQGKFTEAFF.

This CDR3 is CASSNEPGQGGYGYTF. DNA for the CDR3: TGTGCCAGCAGCAACGAACCGGGACAGGGGGGCTATGGCTACACCTTC. V gene TRBV9 combines with J gene TRBJ1-2; TRBD1 agrees at 11 bases. Per the germline V gene, CDR1 is SGDLS and CDR2 is YYNGEE. The V segment lost 4 bases and the J segment 4 bases; nucleotides outside the gene matches: 9. This CDR3 region has 16 residues.

The gene calls are TRBV5-1 and TRBJ1-1; D remains unclear. This CDR3 has 13 residues. Germline lookup yields CDR1 SGHRS and CDR2 YFSETQ. Trimming pared 1 base from V and 6 bases from J, leaving 10 bases between. CDR3 amino acids: CASSLRGNAEAFF. The CDR3 bases are TGCGCCAGCAGCTTGCGAGGGAATGCTGAAGCTTTCTTT.

CDR3 sequence (DNA): TGTGCCTGGAGTGTGATTGACTATGGCTACACCTTC. As protein: CAWSVIDYGYTF. The chain carries TRBV30 and TRBJ1-2; D gene unclear. There are 12 residues in the CDR3. V was trimmed by 0 bases and J by 3 bases, leaving 5 bases between them. Germline lookup yields CDR1 GTSNPN and CDR2 SVGIG (reference sequence).

The rearrangement uses TRBV9 and TRBJ1-2; the D gene is possibly TRBD1 (6 bases). The CDR3 length is 15 residues. The germline CDR1 and CDR2 sequences are SGDLS and YYNGEE. The V gene lost 3 bases and the J gene lost 6 bases, with 18 bases spanning the gap. The DNA for the CDR3 is TGTGCCAGCAGCGGCCGATCCAGGGGCGCTAATGGCTACACCTTC. It yields the protein CASSGRSRGANGYTF.

Here the CDR3 reads CASSTGGNEQFF. The CDR3 DNA follows: TGTGCCAGCTCGACGGGAGGGAATGAGCAGTTCTTC. V is TRBV18 and J is TRBJ2-1; 8 bases fit TRBD2. Germline V gene lookup returns CDR1 KGHSH and CDR2 LQKENI. V shed 6 bases and J 7 bases; nucleotides not matched to a gene: 2. This CDR3 spans 12 amino acids.

V gene TRBV10-3 combines with J gene TRBJ2-3, with 7 bases lining up with TRBD2. Germline V gives CDR1 ENHRY, CDR2 SYGVKD. Trimming took 4 bases from V and 6 from J; bases not matched to a gene: 7. The CDR3 runs to 14 residues. CDR3 in DNA: TGTGCCATCAGTGCCGGGGGGTCCATGGATACGCAGTATTTT. Protein product: CAISAGGSMDTQYF.

The J gene is TRBJ2-2, the V gene TRBV9; D is perhaps TRBD2 (7 bases). V shed 4 bases and J shed 6 bases, with 22 bases lying between them. Germline CDR1 reads SGDLS; CDR2 reads YYNGEE. The CDR3 covers 17 residues. CDR3 bases: TGTGCCAGCAGCCCGGTTTTGCGGGGGCGCGGGGCCGGGGAGCTGTTTTTT. This sequence encodes CASSPVLRGRGAGELFF.

This chain connects TRBV7-9 to TRBJ1-6; D is perhaps TRBD1 (6 bases). Germline V gene sequence: CDR1 SEHNR, CDR2 FQNEAQ (reference sequence). The V end was cut by 5 bases, the J end by 6 bases, with 11 bases between. The length of the CDR3 is 14 residues. The CDR3 is CASSRGQLNSPLHF. For the CDR3, the DNA is TGTGCCAGCAGCCGCGGACAGCTTAATTCACCCCTCCACTTT.

This chain joins TRBV4-1 and TRBJ2-7; a possible D gene is TRBD2 (6 bases). V was pared by 1 base and J by 6 bases, with 22 bases between. Germline V gene lookup returns CDR1 MGHRA and CDR2 YSYEKL. The CDR3 sequence is 17 residues long. The CDR3: CASSQVDLGLSRPEQYF. The CDR3 coding sequence is TGCGCCAGCAGCCAAGTTGATCTCGGACTAAGTCGTCCCGAGCAGTACTTC.

This clone was seen once. The chain has TRBV7-8 and TRBJ2-5; 10 nucleotides match TRBD2. The CDR3 length is 18 residues. Trimming took 5 bases from V and 4 from J; bases not matched to a gene: 16. CDR1 is SGHVS, CDR2 FQNEAQ, per germline. The CDR3 DNA reads as TGTGCCAGCAGCCACGGGAAGCTAGCGGGAGTTGGGTCAGAGACCCAGTACTTC. Its protein is CASSHGKLAGVGSETQYF.

This clone appeared once. CDR3 bases: TGTGCCAGCACTACGACAGGGCTGAACACTGAAGCTTTCTTT. It codes for CASTTTGLNTEAFF. The rearrangement joins TRBV2 to TRBJ1-1; TRBD1 agrees at 7 bases. The CDR3 has 14 amino acids. Germline V gene data show CDR1 as SNHLY and CDR2 as FYNNEI. The V segment lost 7 bases and the J segment 0 bases; nucleotides outside the gene matches: 5.